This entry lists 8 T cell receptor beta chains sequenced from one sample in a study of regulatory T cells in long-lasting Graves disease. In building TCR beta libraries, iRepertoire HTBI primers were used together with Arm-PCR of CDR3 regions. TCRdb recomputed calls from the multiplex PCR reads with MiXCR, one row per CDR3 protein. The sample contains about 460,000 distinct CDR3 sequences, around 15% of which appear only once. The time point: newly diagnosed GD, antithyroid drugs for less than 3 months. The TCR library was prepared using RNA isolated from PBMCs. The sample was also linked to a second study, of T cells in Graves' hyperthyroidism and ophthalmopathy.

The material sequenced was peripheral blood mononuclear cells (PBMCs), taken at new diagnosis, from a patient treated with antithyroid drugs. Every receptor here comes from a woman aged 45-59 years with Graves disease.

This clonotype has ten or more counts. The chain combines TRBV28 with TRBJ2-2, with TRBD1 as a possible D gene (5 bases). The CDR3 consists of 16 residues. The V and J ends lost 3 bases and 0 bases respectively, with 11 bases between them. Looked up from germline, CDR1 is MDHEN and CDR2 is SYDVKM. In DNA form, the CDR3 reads TGTGCCAGCAGTTTCAGCGACAGATCGAACACCGGGGAGCTGTTTTTT. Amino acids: CASSFSDRSNTGELFF.

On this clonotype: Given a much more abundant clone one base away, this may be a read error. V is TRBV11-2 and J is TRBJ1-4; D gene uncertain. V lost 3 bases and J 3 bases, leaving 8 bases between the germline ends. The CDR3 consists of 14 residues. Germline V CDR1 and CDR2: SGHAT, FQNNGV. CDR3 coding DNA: TGTGCCAGCAGCTTGGATGCAGCTAATGAAAAACTGTTTTTT. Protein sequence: CASSLDAANEKLFF.

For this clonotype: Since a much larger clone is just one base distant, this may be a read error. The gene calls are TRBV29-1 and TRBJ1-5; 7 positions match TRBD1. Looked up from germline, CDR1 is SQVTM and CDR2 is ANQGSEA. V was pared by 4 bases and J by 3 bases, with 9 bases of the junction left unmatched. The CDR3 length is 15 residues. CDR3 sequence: CSVGDSTVANQPQHF. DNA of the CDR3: TGCAGCGTTGGGGACAGCACAGTCGCCAATCAGCCCCAGCATTTT.

In DNA, the CDR3 is TGCAGCGTGGGAGGGGGTTGGCTCGAGCAGTACTTC. Translating it yields CSVGGGWLEQYF. The chain combines TRBV29-1 with TRBJ2-7; perhaps TRBD2 as D (7 bases). Germline values: CDR1 SQVTM, CDR2 ANQGSEA. V shed 6 bases and J shed 6 bases, with 15 bases lying between them. The CDR3 is made up of 12 amino acids.

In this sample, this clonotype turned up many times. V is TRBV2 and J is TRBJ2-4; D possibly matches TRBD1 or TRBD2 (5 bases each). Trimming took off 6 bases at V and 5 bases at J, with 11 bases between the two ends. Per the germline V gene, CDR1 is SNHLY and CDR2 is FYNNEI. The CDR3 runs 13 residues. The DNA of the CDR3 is TGTGCCAGCAGAGCCGGGACGGAAAACATTCAGTACTTC. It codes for CASRAGTENIQYF.

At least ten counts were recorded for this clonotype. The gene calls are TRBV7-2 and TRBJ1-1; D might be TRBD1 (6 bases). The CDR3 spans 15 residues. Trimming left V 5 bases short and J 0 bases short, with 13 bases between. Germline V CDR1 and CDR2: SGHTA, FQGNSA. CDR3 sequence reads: CASSPIEGVNTEAFF. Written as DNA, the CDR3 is TGTGCCAGCAGCCCTATAGAGGGGGTGAACACTGAAGCTTTCTTT.

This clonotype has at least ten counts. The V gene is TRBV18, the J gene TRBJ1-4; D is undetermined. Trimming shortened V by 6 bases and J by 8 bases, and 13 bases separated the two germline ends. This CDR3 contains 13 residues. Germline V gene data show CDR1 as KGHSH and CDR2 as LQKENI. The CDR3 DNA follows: TGTGCCAGCTCGTCCGATATGGGGGAAAAACTGTTTTTT. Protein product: CASSSDMGEKLFF.

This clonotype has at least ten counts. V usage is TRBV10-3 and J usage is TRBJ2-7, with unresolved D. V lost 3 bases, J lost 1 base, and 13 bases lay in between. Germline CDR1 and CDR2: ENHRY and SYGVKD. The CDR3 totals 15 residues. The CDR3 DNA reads TGTGCCATCAGTGAAGGTGAACTACTTTCCTACGAGCAGTACTTC. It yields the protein CAISEGELLSYEQYF.